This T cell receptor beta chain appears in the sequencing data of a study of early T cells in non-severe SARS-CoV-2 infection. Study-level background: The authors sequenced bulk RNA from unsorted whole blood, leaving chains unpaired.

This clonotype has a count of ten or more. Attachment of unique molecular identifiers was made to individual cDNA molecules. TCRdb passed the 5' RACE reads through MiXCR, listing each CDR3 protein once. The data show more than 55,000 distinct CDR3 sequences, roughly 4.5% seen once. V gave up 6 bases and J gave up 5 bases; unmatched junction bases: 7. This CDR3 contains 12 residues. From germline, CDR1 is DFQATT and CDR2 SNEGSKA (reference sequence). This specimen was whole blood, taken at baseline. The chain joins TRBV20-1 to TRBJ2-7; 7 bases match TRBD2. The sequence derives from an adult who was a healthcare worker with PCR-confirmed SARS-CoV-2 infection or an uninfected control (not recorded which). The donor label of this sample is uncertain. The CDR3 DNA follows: TGCAGTGCCCCCCGCGGGGGAGACGAGCAGTACTTC. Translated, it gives CSAPRGGDEQYF.